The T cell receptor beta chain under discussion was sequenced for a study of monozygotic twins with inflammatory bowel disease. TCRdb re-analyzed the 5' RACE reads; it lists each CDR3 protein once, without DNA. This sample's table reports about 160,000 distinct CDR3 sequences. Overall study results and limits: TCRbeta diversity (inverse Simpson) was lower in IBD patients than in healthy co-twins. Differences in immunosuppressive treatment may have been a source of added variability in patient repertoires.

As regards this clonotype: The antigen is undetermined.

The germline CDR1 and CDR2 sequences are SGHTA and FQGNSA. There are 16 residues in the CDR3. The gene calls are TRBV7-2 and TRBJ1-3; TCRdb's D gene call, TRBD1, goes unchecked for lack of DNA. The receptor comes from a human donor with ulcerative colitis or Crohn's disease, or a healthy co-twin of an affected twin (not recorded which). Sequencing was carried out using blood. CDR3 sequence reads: CASSRQTGTSGNTIYF.